The present T cell receptor beta chain was sequenced within a study of T cell responses to AZD1222 COVID-19 vaccine. Findings and caveats of the study: Baseline seropositivity occurred in only six or seven AZD1222 recipients. After two AZD1222 doses, spike-specific TCR breadth and depth rose versus day 0.

In its sample, this clone was seen once. What it binds is unknown. Clones were read by immunoSEQ multiplex PCR, and TCRdb kept only the in-frame ones, dropping some. The repertoire consists of roughly 49,000 clones, with around 85% occurring once and the leading ten covering about 20%. The CDR3 is made up of 14 amino acids. Per the germline V gene, CDR1 is LNHDA and CDR2 is SQIVND (reference sequence). V was trimmed by 6 bases and J by 3 bases, leaving 9 bases between them. Sequencing was performed on peripheral blood, taken on day 0 of MenACWY control vaccination. The chain joins TRBV19 to TRBJ1-6; weak D call: TRBD1 (5 bases). This sequence originates from an adult in good health. CDR3 sequence reads: CASRPDSYNSPLHF. CDR3 nucleotide sequence: TGTGCCAGTAGGCCAGACAGCTATAATTCACCCCTCCACTTT.